The source of this T cell receptor (beta chain) is a study of cytomegalovirus exposure and HLA in healthy donors. Of note for this clone: As yet, its antigen is unknown.

This CDR3 region has 15 residues. V shed 0 bases and J shed 1 base, with 10 bases lying between them. Germline V gene data show CDR1 as SGHDN and CDR2 as FVKESK. PCR primers comprised 60 Vbeta and 13 Jbeta primers. The data were produced by immunoSEQ multiplex PCR, yet TCRdb's version contains in-frame clones alone and is incomplete. Of 95,000 to 150,000 clones detected, 81% appear once; the ten largest clones hold 2% to 2.5%. Study-wide results and limits: Researchers reportedly found TCR beta sequences accurately predicted most subjects' HLA-A and HLA-B alleles.

Donors consisted of healthy bone marrow donors. The sequenced sample consisted of PBMCs. This clonotype originated in a woman in her 40s in good health and CMV-seronegative. This chain connects TRBV14 to TRBJ2-7, with D unresolved. For the CDR3, the DNA is TGTGCCAGCAGCCAAGATACTGCACTGTCCTACGAGCAGTACTTC. It codes for CASSQDTALSYEQYF.